The rows below give T cell receptor beta chains drawn from one sample of a study of blood T cell repertoires in COVID-19. Method: immunoSEQ multiplex PCR; TCRdb's copy keeps in-frame clones and lacks some. In the table there are about 220,000 clones, roughly 80% of which are singletons. The sequenced sample was PBMCs or T cells enriched from blood (not recorded which). These receptor sequences come from a woman in her thirties or forties with acute COVID-19. The CDR3 runs from the conserved cysteine through the conserved F or W. The D gene is left open where the match is weak. A clone size is listed for some rows: how often the clone was seen (once, few, many), or a class if it is expanded.

j_gene,d_gene,v_gene,abundance,len,CDR3nt,CDR3aa
TRBJ1-5,TRBD1,TRBV19,few,14,TGTGCCAGTAACCTACAGGGGCGCAATCAGCCCCAGCATTTT,CASNLQGRNQPQHF
TRBJ2-7,NA,TRBV28,NA,13,TGTGCCAGCGGCCAGGGGAGCACCTACGAGCAGTACTTC,CASGQGSTYEQYF
TRBJ1-5,NA,TRBV19,NA,15,TGTGCCAGTTCCACCCAGACAGGCATCAATCAGCCCCAGCATTTT,CASSTQTGINQPQHF
TRBJ2-3,TRBD1,TRBV7-8,NA,14,TGTGCCAGCAGTCAGACAGGGCCGACAGATACGCAGTATTTT,CASSQTGPTDTQYF
TRBJ2-5,NA,TRBV3-1/TRBV3-2,NA,12,TGTGCCAGCAGCCAAGTCTCGGAGACCCAGTACTTC,CASSQVSETQYF
TRBJ2-1,TRBD2,TRBV7-6,medium-sized,13,TGTGCCAGCAGCTTCGGGGGGAGGGATGAGCAGTTCTTC,CASSFGGRDEQFF
TRBJ1-5,NA,TRBV15,once,14,TGTGCCACCAGCAGGGGAGGGTCAGATCAGCCCCAGCATTTT,CATSRGGSDQPQHF
TRBJ2-1,NA,TRBV5-1,many,15,TGCGCCAGCAGCTTTAGACGGAGCTCCTACAATGAGCAGTTCTTC,CASSFRRSSYNEQFF
TRBJ2-3,NA,TRBV27,NA,13,TGTGCCAGCAGTTTACGAGGGACAGATACGCAGTATTTT,CASSLRGTDTQYF
TRBJ1-5,NA,TRBV7-9,NA,12,TGTGCCAGCAGCCCACTAAGTCAGCCCCAGCATTTT,CASSPLSQPQHF
TRBJ1-2,TRBD1,TRBV18,NA,14,TGTGCCAGCTCCGGGACAGGGGGTATCGATGGCTACACCTTC,CASSGTGGIDGYTF
TRBJ2-7,NA,TRBV6-1,NA,14,TGTGCCAGCAGTGACCCGACATCTCCCTACGAGCAGTACTTC,CASSDPTSPYEQYF
TRBJ1-4,NA,TRBV23-1,NA,13,TGCGCCAGCAGTCGGACTCCTAATGAAAAACTGTTTTTT,CASSRTPNEKLFF
TRBJ2-5,TRBD2,TRBV4-1,NA,17,TGCGCCAGCAGCCGCAGGACTAGCGGGGAGATCCAAGAGACCCAGTACTTC,CASSRRTSGEIQETQYF
TRBJ2-3,NA,TRBV19,once,15,TGTGCCAGCCAAATGGTGGGCAGGTCCACAGATACGCAGTATTTT,CASQMVGRSTDTQYF
TRBJ1-4,TRBD1,TRBV19,once,16,TGTGCCAGTAGTATCGAAGGACAGGCAACTAATGAAAAACTGTTTTTT,CASSIEGQATNEKLFF
TRBJ2-1,NA,TRBV7-9,NA,13,TGTGCCAGCAGCTTATCGGAGTACAATGAGCAGTTCTTC,CASSLSEYNEQFF
TRBJ1-1,NA,TRBV9,NA,13,TGTGCCAGCAGCGTACACAGGGACGGTGAAGCTTTCTTT,CASSVHRDGEAFF
TRBJ1-5,NA,TRBV15,NA,18,TGTGCCACCAGCAGACCCGGGGGGTTGACAAACAGCAATCAGCCCCAGCATTTT,CATSRPGGLTNSNQPQHF
TRBJ2-7,NA,TRBV2,NA,14,TGTGCCAGCAGTGAAATTACCCTATCCTACGAGCAGTACTTC,CASSEITLSYEQYF
TRBJ2-1,NA,TRBV19,NA,14,TGTGCCAGTAGTCGCCCGGACAGTTACAATGAGCAGTTCTTC,CASSRPDSYNEQFF
TRBJ2-7,NA,TRBV6-5,once,14,TGTGCCAGCAGGATAACAGGGACCTCCTACGAGCAGTACTTC,CASRITGTSYEQYF
TRBJ1-2,NA,TRBV27,NA,16,TGTGCCAGCAGTTTAGATGGTCGGACGGGAGGCTATGGCTACACCTTC,CASSLDGRTGGYGYTF
TRBJ1-2,TRBD1,TRBV20-1,NA,13,TGCAGTGCTAGTTCAGGGGGGAACTATGGCTACACCTTC,CSASSGGNYGYTF
TRBJ2-7,NA,TRBV7-2,NA,12,TGTGCCAGCAGCTTAGATGTCCAGAAGCAGTACTTC,CASSLDVQKQYF
TRBJ2-7,TRBD2,TRBV6-2/TRBV6-3,NA,14,TGTGCCAGCAGTTATGAGCGGGGGATCTACGAGCAGTACTTC,CASSYERGIYEQYF
TRBJ2-1,TRBD2,TRBV7-2,NA,16,TGTGCCAGCAGCTTTAGCGGGGTCAGCTCCTACAATGAGCAGTTCTTC,CASSFSGVSSYNEQFF
TRBJ1-5,NA,TRBV4-2,once,16,TGTGCCAGCAGCTCCTCGGGGGGACTCGGTGATCAGCCCCAGCATTTT,CASSSSGGLGDQPQHF
TRBJ1-1,TRBD1,TRBV2,NA,15,TGTGCCAGCAGTGCCGGGACAGGGGTGAAAACTGAAGCTTTCTTT,CASSAGTGVKTEAFF
TRBJ2-3,NA,TRBV9,NA,13,TGTGCCAGCAGCGTAGAACCGGGTTATACGCAGTATTTT,CASSVEPGYTQYF
TRBJ2-2,TRBD1,TRBV6-5,NA,14,TGTGCCAGCAGAGACAGGGGGCGGACCGGGGAGCTGTTTTTT,CASRDRGRTGELFF
TRBJ2-7,TRBD2,TRBV30,NA,13,TGTGCCTGGGGCCGGGGGGTCGGGGGCGAGCAGTACTTC,CAWGRGVGGEQYF
TRBJ2-2,NA,TRBV28,NA,14,TGTGCCAGCAGTCTTATCGCGAACACCGGGGAGCTGTTTTTT,CASSLIANTGELFF
TRBJ1-2,NA,TRBV6-5,NA,13,TGTGCCAGCAGCCCCGGGGGGCTGTATGGCTACACCTTC,CASSPGGLYGYTF
TRBJ1-2,NA,TRBV28,NA,17,TGTGCCAGCAGTTTAGGCCGGACCGGGGTTACCCTCTATGGCTACACCTTC,CASSLGRTGVTLYGYTF
TRBJ1-2,TRBD1,TRBV6-5,NA,14,TGTGCCAGCAGCCTCCTCGACAGGGACTATGGCTACACCTTC,CASSLLDRDYGYTF
TRBJ2-2,TRBD2,TRBV5-1,once,19,TGCGCCAGCAGCCAGCCCGGGACTAGCGGGAGTAGGTACACCGGGGAGCTGTTTTTT,CASSQPGTSGSRYTGELFF
TRBJ2-1,NA,TRBV6-5,NA,14,TGTGCCAGCAGAAGCGGAGTCTCCTACAATGAGCAGTTCTTC,CASRSGVSYNEQFF
TRBJ1-1,NA,TRBV29-1,NA,15,TGCAGCGTTGAACTCAGGGTATCCATGAACACTGAAGCTTTCTTT,CSVELRVSMNTEAFF
TRBJ1-3,NA,TRBV3-1/TRBV3-2,NA,14,TGTGCCAGCAGCCTACCCGAGTCTGGAAACACCATATATTTT,CASSLPESGNTIYF
TRBJ2-1,TRBD1,TRBV28,NA,15,TGTGCCAGCAGTTTAATGGTGCCAGGGGGCCACGAGCAGTTCTTC,CASSLMVPGGHEQFF
TRBJ1-1,NA,TRBV3-1/TRBV3-2,NA,14,TGTGCCAGCCGCGACCTTCAGGGGAACACTGAAGCTTTCTTT,CASRDLQGNTEAFF
TRBJ2-7,NA,TRBV2,NA,12,TGTGCCAGCAGAGTAGTTACCTACGAGCAGTACTTC,CASRVVTYEQYF